One sample yielded the 11 T cell receptor beta chains listed below, sequenced in a study of molecular identifiers for immune sequencing clone quantification. TCRdb passed the PCR reads through MiXCR, listing each CDR3 protein once. This sample has some 590,000 distinct CDR3 sequences, with about 25% found just once. The material sequenced was naive CD8+ T cells from blood, with Jurkat cell RNA spiked in. Subset specified: FACS-sorted CD8+CD4-CCR7+CD45RA+ naive T cells. The receptors here all came from a human donor in good health. Some libraries in this study had Jurkat cell RNA spiked in.

This clonotype occurred a few times. A read error may produce the germline difference seen at one junction end. The chain recombines TRBV20-1 with TRBJ1-1; 7 bases are shared with TRBD1. Germline V CDR1 and CDR2: DFQATT, SNEGSKA (reference sequence). The CDR3 covers 14 residues. CDR3: CSARGETGSTEASF. DNA of the CDR3: TGCAGTGCTAGAGGGGAGACAGGGTCGACTGAAGCTTCCTTT.

This clonotype was counted between two and nine times. The genes are TRBV2 and TRBJ2-7; D is perhaps TRBD1 (5 bases). Deletions cut 4 bases from V and 4 bases from J, with 11 bases between. Germline-derived CDR1 and CDR2 are SNHLY and FYNNEI. CDR3 length: 13 amino acids. The DNA for the CDR3 is TGTGCCAGCAGTGGTGGGAAGGGGTACGAGCAGTACTTC. It codes for CASSGGKGYEQYF.

A note on this clonotype: Possible read error: a much larger clone is one base away. V gene TRBV5-3 combines with J gene TRBJ1-1; TRBD1 is a possible D gene (6 bases). TRBV5-3 is placed among ORFs of uncertain function. CDR3 size: 15 residues. The V and J ends lost 10 bases and 1 base respectively, with 20 bases between them. The CDR3 reads CAGSLGRTENTEAFF. The CDR3 bases are TGTGCCGGCAGCTTGGGACGGACAGAGAACACTGAAGCTTTCTTT.

There are a few counts of this clonotype. The chain has TRBV12-3 or TRBV12-4 and TRBJ1-1; D call uncertain. The germline V and J ends were trimmed by 3 bases and 4 bases, with 12 bases remaining between them. The CDR3 consists of 14 residues. The CDR3 sequence is CASSLRMSLTEAFF. CDR3 in DNA: TGTGCCAGCAGTTTGAGGATGAGCCTCACTGAAGCTTTCTTT.

The chain has TRBV11-2 and TRBJ1-3, with D tentatively TRBD1 (5 bases). The length of the CDR3 is 15 residues. The germline CDR1 and CDR2 sequences are SGHAT and FQNNGV. The V and J ends lost 3 bases and 0 bases respectively, with 9 bases between them. The CDR3 spells CASSFGGYSGNTIYF. The CDR3 nucleotides read TGTGCCAGCAGCTTCGGGGGTTACTCTGGAAACACCATATATTTT.

A note on this clonotype: A single base separates this from a much larger clone, so it may be a read error. J is TRBJ2-6 and V is TRBV4-1; weak D call: TRBD1 (6 bases). Germline V gives CDR1 MGHRA, CDR2 YSYEKL. The length of the CDR3 is 15 residues. The CDR3 here is CANSIGGSGANVLTF. DNA for the CDR3: TGCGCCAACAGCATAGGGGGCTCTGGGGCCAACGTCCTGACTTTC.

This clonotype was seen once. A read error may be the cause here, since a much bigger clone is one base away. This rearrangement joins TRBV20-1 to TRBJ2-4; tentatively, D is TRBD2 (5 bases). The length of the CDR3 is 12 residues. The V gene's germline CDR1 is DFQATT and CDR2 SNEGSKA (reference sequence). DNA for the CDR3: TGCAGTGCCGCACCACTAGGAAACATTCAGCACTTC. The encoded protein is CSAAPLGNIQHF.

The V call is TRBV7-6, the J call TRBJ2-7, with TRBD1 as a possible D gene (6 bases). This CDR3 is 16 amino acids long. V gave up 5 bases and J gave up 1 base, with 18 bases separating them. The germline V gene has CDR1 SGHVS and CDR2 FNYEAQ. In DNA form, the CDR3 reads TGTGCCAGCAGCGAAGAATTAAACAGGGCTTCCTACGAGCAGTACTTC. It is translated as CASSEELNRASYEQYF.

Concerning this clonotype: This may come from a read error, since a much larger clone is one base off. The rearrangement joins TRBV4-1 to TRBJ1-2; D remains ambiguous. Germline loops: CDR1 MGHRA, CDR2 YSYEKL. The CDR3 loop spans 14 amino acids. CDR3 region: CASSQEVEYYGYIF. Here the CDR3 DNA reads TGCGCCAGCAGCCAAGAAGTAGAGTACTATGGCTACATCTTC.

The V and J genes are TRBV27 and TRBJ2-3; maybe TRBD2 (6 bases). The CDR3 runs to 16 residues. Trimming left V 7 bases short and J 0 bases short, with 17 bases between. Per germline, CDR1 MNHEY and CDR2 SMNVEV (reference sequence). CDR3: CASNPLLAESTDTQYF. CDR3 coding DNA: TGTGCCAGCAACCCGCTCTTAGCGGAGAGCACAGATACGCAGTATTTT.

This chain links TRBV9 with TRBJ2-5; possibly TRBD2 for D (6 bases). Trimming stripped 1 base from V and 9 bases from J, with 16 bases between. Per germline, CDR1 SGDLS and CDR2 YYNGEE. The CDR3 loop spans 14 amino acids. This CDR3 reads CASSVWAGPAPQYF. CDR3 sequence (DNA): TGTGCCAGCAGCGTATGGGCGGGGCCCGCGCCCCAGTACTTC.